A single sample gave rise to the 21 T cell receptor beta chains below, sequenced in a study of blood T cells in healthy people across ages. The second PCR ran about 6 to 11 cycles with a sample-barcoded 5' primer and J-beta primers. Using its own MiXCR run on the 5' RACE reads, TCRdb lists one record per CDR3 protein. Of over 700,000 distinct CDR3 sequences in the sample, roughly 50% were seen once. Sequenced input: blood. The receptors were gathered from a man at least 80 years old in good health.

V usage is TRBV4-2 and J usage is TRBJ1-4, with 7 positions matching TRBD1. The CDR3 spans 17 residues. Germline CDR1 is LGHNA and CDR2 is YNFKEQ. V was clipped by 2 bases and J by 4 bases; unmatched bases: 10. In DNA form, the CDR3 reads TGTGCCAGCAGCCAAACTGGGAGGGGGCCCTTTAATGAAAAACTGTTTTTT. Translating it yields CASSQTGRGPFNEKLFF.

V and J are TRBV20-1 and TRBJ2-1, with 10 bases aligning to TRBD2. Germline CDR1 and CDR2: DFQATT and SNEGSKA (reference sequence). V was pared by 1 base and J by 3 bases, with 6 bases of the junction left unmatched. The CDR3 has 16 residues. The CDR3 reads CSARGLAGEFYNEQFF. CDR3 DNA: TGCAGTGCTAGAGGTCTAGCGGGAGAATTCTACAATGAGCAGTTCTTC.

This chain uses TRBV19 with TRBJ2-5, with 7 bases matching TRBD1. Germline lookup yields CDR1 LNHDA and CDR2 SQIVND (reference sequence). The CDR3 is 15 residues long. Unmatched junction bases numbered 3, after V lost 1 base and J lost 1 base. Here the CDR3 reads CASSIVRDSQETQYF. In nucleotides, the CDR3 is TGTGCCAGTAGTATAGTCCGGGACAGCCAAGAGACCCAGTACTTC.

The V and J genes are TRBV10-3 and TRBJ2-1, with 13 positions matching TRBD2. CDR3 size: 15 residues. V gave up 8 bases and J gave up 3 bases; unmatched junction bases: 4. Germline CDR1 is ENHRY and CDR2 is SYGVKD. For the CDR3, the DNA is TGTGCCATCTTACGACTAGCGGGAGGCTACAATGAGCAGTTCTTC. It codes for CAILRLAGGYNEQFF.

On this clonotype: This clone may be a read error of a much larger clone one base away. V gene TRBV12-3 or TRBV12-4 combines with J gene TRBJ1-2, with D uncertain. CDR3 length: 14 amino acids. CDR3 in amino acids: CASKTGQFNYAYTF. For the CDR3, the DNA is TGTGCCAGCAAAACGGGTCAATTTAACTATGCCTACACCTTC.

This clonotype was recorded once. The rearrangement links TRBV28 to TRBJ2-7; 7 nucleotides match TRBD2. This CDR3 comprises 15 residues. The J segment lost 0 bases and the V segment lost 4 bases, leaving 6 bases of the junction unmatched. Germline CDR1 and CDR2: MDHEN and SYDVKM. CDR3 nucleotides: TGTGCCAGCAGTTGGGGGGGGACGTTCTCCTACGAGCAGTACTTC. Residues: CASSWGGTFSYEQYF.

The genes are TRBV7-8 and TRBJ2-7; tentative D call: TRBD1 (6 bases). V was shortened by 2 bases and J by 0 bases, with 11 bases between the two germline ends. This CDR3 spans 15 amino acids. The germline V gene has CDR1 SGHVS and CDR2 FQNEAQ. CDR3 nucleotide sequence: TGTGCCAGCAGCTTACAGGGGATTAGCTCCTACGAGCAGTACTTC. Its protein is CASSLQGISSYEQYF.

This clonotype was seen a handful of times. The chain employs TRBV20-1 and TRBJ2-3, with D perhaps assigned TRBD1 or TRBD2 (7 bases each). The CDR3 loop spans 10 amino acids. CDR1 is DFQATT, CDR2 SNEGSKA, per germline (reference sequence). The CDR3 here is CSRGDRYAYF. CDR3 DNA: TGCAGCCGGGGGGACAGATACGCGTATTTT.

The sample holds a few counts of this clonotype. The chain uses TRBV7-8 and TRBJ1-1; no clear D. Trimming took off 4 bases at V and 0 bases at J, with 6 bases between the two ends. This CDR3 comprises 13 residues. Looked up from germline, CDR1 is SGHVS and CDR2 is FQNEAQ. The CDR3 here is CASSWAMNTEAFF. CDR3 DNA sequence: TGTGCCAGCAGCTGGGCCATGAACACTGAAGCTTTCTTT.

The J gene is TRBJ1-1, the V gene TRBV29-1; D not certain. Trimming took 7 bases from V and 0 from J, leaving 24 bases between them. This CDR3 region has 17 residues. The germline gives CDR1 SQVTM, CDR2 ANQGSEA. CDR3 nucleotides: TGCAGCGCCCGGTCTGGAGTGGCAGTTTCAATGAACACTGAAGCTTTCTTT. This gives the protein CSARSGVAVSMNTEAFF.

Here the CDR3 reads CATSDAGGATGELFF. The CDR3 nucleotides read TGTGCCACCAGTGATGCTGGGGGCGCGACCGGGGAGCTGTTTTTT. The chain carries TRBV24-1 and TRBJ2-2, with TRBD1 as a possible D gene (6 bases). Between the trimmed V and J ends, which lost 3 bases and 5 bases, there was a span of 12 bases. Germline-derived CDR1 and CDR2 are KGHDR and SFDVKD. This CDR3 is built from 15 residues.

The rearrangement joins TRBV12-3 or TRBV12-4 to TRBJ2-1; TRBD2 aligns across 8 bases. V was clipped by 3 bases and J by 7 bases; unmatched bases: 11. The CDR3 is made up of 16 amino acids. The CDR3 protein is CASSFPASGRQNEQFF. In DNA, the CDR3 is TGTGCCAGCAGTTTTCCGGCCAGCGGGAGACAGAATGAGCAGTTCTTC.

This clonotype was detected a few times. The J gene is TRBJ2-1, the V gene TRBV5-1; 7 bases line up with TRBD1. CDR3 length equals 15 residues. The J segment lost 5 bases and the V segment lost 7 bases, leaving 12 bases of the junction unmatched. CDR1 SGHRS and CDR2 YFSETQ come from the germline V gene. CDR3 amino acids: CASVTGPTRDNEQFF. The DNA for the CDR3 is TGCGCCAGCGTGACAGGGCCCACGCGTGACAATGAGCAGTTCTTC.

The chain has TRBV11-2 and TRBJ2-4; TRBD2 agrees at 11 bases. The J call may be mistaken, given a closer DNA end match to TRBJ2-7. Germline CDR1 is SGHAT and CDR2 is FQNNGV. The CDR3 sequence is 15 residues long. CDR3 sequence reads: CASRRLAGRRDEQYF. CDR3 bases: TGTGCCAGCAGAAGACTAGCGGGGCGAAGGGACGAGCAGTACTTC.

This clonotype was seen only a few times. The V call is TRBV2, the J call TRBJ2-6; D gene ambiguous. Trimming left V 5 bases short and J 5 bases short, with 16 bases between. CDR3 length: 16 amino acids. The germline gives CDR1 SNHLY, CDR2 FYNNEI. CDR3 sequence: CASSTGSGGRANVLTF. The CDR3 DNA is TGTGCCAGCAGTACTGGGTCAGGTGGTCGGGCCAACGTCCTGACTTTC.

This chain joins TRBV29-1 and TRBJ1-1, with TRBD1 as a possible D gene (6 bases). The CDR3 loop spans 14 amino acids. V was shortened by 3 bases and J by 6 bases, with 17 bases between the two germline ends. The germline V gene encodes CDR1 SQVTM and CDR2 ANQGSEA. The CDR3 DNA follows: TGCAGCGTTGACAGGGGTCGGGACTTCGCTGAAGCTTTCTTT. Translating gives CSVDRGRDFAEAFF.

The V call is TRBV27, the J call TRBJ2-4, with 7 bases matching TRBD1. The last part of the DNA fits TRBJ2-7 better; the J call may be wrong. Germline CDR1 MNHEY, CDR2 SMNVEV (reference sequence). The CDR3 is 14 residues long. CDR3 in DNA: TGTGCCAGCACCAAAACAGGGGCCCCCTACGAGCAGTACTTC. This sequence encodes CASTKTGAPYEQYF.

The chain couples TRBV20-1 to TRBJ2-7; a possible D gene is TRBD2 (6 bases). Germline V gene data show CDR1 as DFQATT and CDR2 as SNEGSKA (reference sequence). Trimming took 5 bases from V and 5 from J, leaving 16 bases between them. The CDR3 consists of 13 residues. CDR3 nucleotide sequence: TGCAGTGCTGGGGCGGGGAGCAACCACGAGCAGTACTTC. Protein sequence: CSAGAGSNHEQYF.

The chain joins TRBV5-6 to TRBJ2-4, with 9 positions matching TRBD2. Germline V lookup: CDR1 SGHDT, CDR2 YYEEEE. V shed 0 bases, J shed 6 bases, and the junction held 7 bases outside the gene matches. The CDR3 consists of 16 residues. The CDR3 here is CASSLDRGGRGNIQYF. The CDR3 region has the DNA TGTGCCAGCAGCTTGGACCGTGGCGGGAGGGGAAACATTCAGTACTTC.

The chain recombines TRBV12-3 or TRBV12-4 with TRBJ1-2, with a weak D call TRBD1 (6 bases). Between the trimmed V and J ends, which lost 5 bases and 4 bases, there was a span of 11 bases. The CDR3 loop spans 13 amino acids. CDR3 in DNA: TGTGCCAGCAGTCCCCGCAGGGGCTATGGCTACACCTTC. Protein product: CASSPRRGYGYTF.

The chain carries TRBV9 and TRBJ1-2; D may be TRBD1 (6 bases). The V and J ends lost 3 bases and 0 bases respectively, with 18 bases between them. CDR3 length: 17 residues. In germline, CDR1 is SGDLS, CDR2 YYNGEE. The CDR3 DNA is TGTGCCAGCAGCGCCCAAACCCTAGGGACATCTAACTATGGCTACACCTTC. It specifies CASSAQTLGTSNYGYTF.